Described below is a single T cell receptor (beta chain) sequence and its context. This clone's antigen is unknown. No base quality information exists; no much larger clone differs at one position. The treatment or condition label on this specimen signifies: allogeneic hematopoietic cell transplantation with graft depleted of TCRalphabeta T cells and CD19 B cells. Transplant recipients were children who received TCRalphabeta/CD19-depleted allogeneic hematopoietic cell grafts. The sample originates from a study of T-cell reconstitution after alpha-beta-depleted transplantation in children (dated by TCRdb to the mid-2010s). Notes on the research overall: The study quantitatively tracked T-cell immune reconstitution after TCRalphabeta/CD19-depleted allogeneic hematopoietic cell transplantation in children using TCR repertoire profiling.

Receptors were amplified or captured by PCR. Sequencing relied on an Illumina HiSeq 2500. TCR libraries were prepared with molecular barcoding, using unique molecular identifiers to normalize TCRbeta repertoire quantification. TCRdb reworked the public reads: Q25 trimming with fastp, MiXCR clone assembly, productive beta chains retained. Every entry covers one CDR3 protein and lists the most common genes and DNA from its rows. Recorded for this sample are fewer than 150,000 distinct CDR3 sequences; 8.5% to 10% of them occurred a single time. Together, the top ten hold 24% of the sample. The research as a whole found: The apparently early recovery of alphabetaT-cell counts about two months after transplant reportedly depended on only several hundred rapidly expanded clones that came from non-depleted graft cells. In some patients, the high TCRbeta diversity seen at day 60 was put down to recipient T cells and intrathymic progenitors that had survived conditioning. Over subsequent months, a decline in hyperexpanded clone frequencies was noted, and after one year, T-cell counts and TCRbeta diversity were mostly ascribed to newly produced T cells.

From the germline V gene (reference sequence), CDR1 is SEHNR and CDR2 is FQNEAQ. The V end loses 1 base and the J end loses 2 bases, and a stretch of 10 bases separates them. The CDR3 holds 15 amino acids from the cysteine to the phenylalanine. Only the CDR3 portion is preserved as DNA: 45 bases, with reading frame beginning at the first base. Sequences were derived from PBMCs, mostly from graft donor cells, sampled 180 days after TCRalphabeta/CD19-depleted stem cell transplant. The TCR sequence derives from a girl less than two years old who had a stem cell transplant for combined immunodeficiency, so the T cells may come from the graft donor. The chain is assembled from TRBV7-9 and TRBJ2-3, with the D gene uncertain. The bases are TGTGCCAGCAGCTTAGAGGCCCCTCTCACAGATACGCAGTATTTT. This sequence encodes CASSLEAPLTDTQYF. Beyond the CDR3, the reference TRBV7-9 and TRBJ2-3 genes provide the residues; the full variable domain reads: DTGVSQNPRHKITKRGQNVTFRCDPISEHNRLYWYRQTLGQGPEFLTYFQNEAQLEKSRLLSDRFSAERPKGSFSTLEIQRTEQGDSAMYLCASSLEAPLTDTQYFGPGTRLTVL.